These T cell receptor beta chains were read from a single sample in a study of CD8+ T cells in alopecia areata. Produced via immunoSEQ multiplex PCR; TCRdb's table is partial and in-frame only. The sample lists 150,000 to 200,000 clones; roughly 46% were seen once. The sample in question was CD8+ T cells sorted from blood, obtained around week 54, from a patient treated with tofacitinib. The receptors originated from a human donor with alopecia areata. The conserved cysteine and the conserved F or W are not part of the CDR3 here.

v_call	j_call	cdr3_aa
TRBV5-1	TRBJ2-3	ASSSIPTGVDTQY
TRBV7-9	TRBJ1-6	ASSPPNSPLH
TRBV29-1	TRBJ2-6	SVSGRAVGTLSGANVLT
TRBV30	TRBJ2-4	AWSAGQNIQY
TRBV7-9	TRBJ1-1	ASSSEVPTNTEAF
TRBV20-1	TRBJ2-5	SARPGETQY
TRBV19	TRBJ2-3	ASSTKVDTQY
TRBV6-5	TRBJ2-5	ASSLPAGETQY
TRBV7-6	TRBJ2-7	ASSHRGTAAYEQY
TRBV15	TRBJ1-3	ATSRTGTGDTIY
TRBV10-3	TRBJ2-7	AISDPGLASEQY
TRBV7-2	TRBJ2-5	ASSLPMWETQY
TRBV4-1	TRBJ1-5	ASSQVGAVRPQH
TRBV30	TRBJ1-5	AWSVTGSNQPQH
TRBV4-1	TRBJ1-1	ASSYGQGWSEAF
TRBV5-4	TRBJ2-3	ASSLNRATDTQY
TRBV25-1	TRBJ2-3	ASSESRTVTDTQY
TRBV29-1	TRBJ1-2	SVDRQGGYGYT
TRBV6-1	TRBJ1-2	ASVRDSGNYGYT
TRBV9	TRBJ2-5	ASSVGGGSEETQY
TRBV7-8	TRBJ2-1	ASSLAYNEQF
TRBV5-1	TRBJ1-5	ASSLEGPGRNQPQH
TRBV6-4	TRBJ2-1	ASNSTGEGDEQF
TRBV5-1	TRBJ1-2	ASSLGQGVSYGYT
TRBV9	TRBJ2-4	ASSPVGVTRDIQY
TRBV6-5	TRBJ2-7	ASASSYEQY
TRBV4-3	TRBJ1-4	ASSREYRAVEKLF
TRBV6-5	TRBJ2-1	ASSYSSRDNEQF
TRBV19	TRBJ2-3	ASSIDPGGVTDTQY
TRBV23-1	TRBJ1-3	ASRHTPGNTIY
TRBV9	TRBJ2-5	ASSTLVGLGETQY
TRBV6-6	TRBJ2-1	ASSYHGRANNNEQF
TRBV5-1	TRBJ2-7	ASSLGGTNDEQY
TRBV6-5	TRBJ1-6	ASTNLGYSPLH
TRBV6-1	TRBJ1-2	ASSDDLTGIYGYT
TRBV30	TRBJ1-1	AWSAWQGQLDIAAF
TRBV6-5	TRBJ2-1	ASRTEGSYNEQF
TRBV6-5	TRBJ1-2	ASSSRGGYGYT
TRBV29-1	TRBJ2-2	SVETRNTGELF
TRBV15	TRBJ2-7	ATGTGTLRSGEQY
TRBV6-5	TRBJ1-1	ASSPGQYTEAF
TRBV5-1	TRBJ2-5	ASSLAAGGFLETQY
TRBV7-8	TRBJ2-2	ASSLVGQATGELF
TRBV27	TRBJ1-1	ASSLIPSAEAF
TRBV19	TRBJ2-5	ASSIDTEETQY
TRBV13	TRBJ2-5	ASSEGLAGDSNETQY